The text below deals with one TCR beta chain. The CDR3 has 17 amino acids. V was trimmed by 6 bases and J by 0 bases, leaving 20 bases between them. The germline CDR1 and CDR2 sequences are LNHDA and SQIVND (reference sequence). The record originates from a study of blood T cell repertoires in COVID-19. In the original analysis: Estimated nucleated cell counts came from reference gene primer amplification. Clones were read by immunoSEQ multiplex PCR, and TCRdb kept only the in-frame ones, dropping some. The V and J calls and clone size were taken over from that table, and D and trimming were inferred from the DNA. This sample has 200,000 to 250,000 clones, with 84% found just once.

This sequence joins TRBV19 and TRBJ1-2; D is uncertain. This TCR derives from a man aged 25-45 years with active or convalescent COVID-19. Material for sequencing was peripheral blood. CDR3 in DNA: TGTGCCAGTAGCGACATAGTAATCGGCATAGCTAACTATGGCTACACCTTC. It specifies CASSDIVIGIANYGYTF.